This TCR beta chain was retrieved from a study of a mutant IDH1 vaccine in newly diagnosed glioma. Overall study findings and caveats: Changes in top peripheral clonotypes did not appear linked to pseudoprogression.

The CDR3 spans 11 residues. V lost 8 bases and J lost 0, with 4 bases in between. Looked up from germline, CDR1 is LNHDA and CDR2 is SQIVND (reference sequence). To note about this clone: The target antigen is unknown.

Time point specified: baseline, week 1 (first vaccination visit). The treatment: pre-vaccination baseline after standard-of-care therapy. TCRdb keeps only in-frame clones here, not all; method: immunoSEQ multiplex PCR. The sample holds tens of thousands of clones, over 70% seen once. J is TRBJ1-1 and V is TRBV19; D unresolved. Source: PBMCs, taken from a glioma patient treated with radiotherapy, temozolomide or both. This sequence was found in a man aged 25-45 years with glioma. The CDR3 loop is CASAMNTEAFF. The CDR3 coding sequence is TGTGCCAGTGCGATGAACACTGAAGCTTTCTTT. Supplemented by reference TRBV19 and TRBJ1-1, the full variable domain reads DGGITQSPKYLFRKEGQNVTLSCEQNLNHDAMYWYRQDPGQGLRLIYYSQIVNDFQKGDIAEGYSVSREKKESFPLTVTSAQKNPTAFYLCASAMNTEAFFGQGTRLTVV.